The entry that follows covers one TCR beta chain sequence. What it binds is unknown. Second doses at about 4 or about 12 weeks were pooled. CDR1 is LGHNA and CDR2 is YNFKEQ in the germline V gene. The CDR3 runs to 15 residues. V was pared by 1 base and J by 0 bases, with 8 bases between. Sequenced by immunoSEQ multiplex PCR; TCRdb stores in-frame clones only, minus some. Of about 120,000 clones listed, roughly nine tenths are singletons. These data come from a study of T cell responses to AZD1222 COVID-19 vaccine. Study-level points and caveats: Across spike, vaccine-associated CD4 TCRs were found, dominant at 160-218 and 743-854. Repertoires were obtained solely post-peak T cell response. Vaccination with two AZD1222 doses was followed by a rise in Spike-specific TCR breadth and depth.

V and J are TRBV4-2 and TRBJ2-3, with D maybe TRBD2 (5 bases). The material was peripheral blood, obtained 28 days after the second AZD1222 dose. The TCR was taken from an adult who received the AZD1222 COVID-19 vaccine. The CDR3 sequence is CASSQGEGSTDTQYF. DNA of the CDR3: TGTGCCAGCAGCCAAGGTGAGGGAAGCACAGATACGCAGTATTTT.